These 5 T cell receptor beta chains were all obtained from the same sample, sequenced in a study of T cell responses to AZD1222 COVID-19 vaccine. The repertoire was sequenced with immunoSEQ multiplex PCR; TCRdb's copy has only in-frame clones and lacks some. The sample lists about 150,000 clones, around 90% occurring once. The starting material was peripheral blood, obtained on day 0 of AZD1222 vaccination. The receptors stem from an adult in good health.

V usage is TRBV24-1 and J usage is TRBJ2-1; D is unclear. Between the trimmed V and J ends, which lost 0 bases and 6 bases, there was a span of 11 bases. Germline lookup yields CDR1 KGHDR and CDR2 SFDVKD. The CDR3 sequence is 15 residues long. The DNA of the CDR3 is TGTGCCACCAGTGATTTGCATTCTGGTCCCAATGAGCAGTTCTTC. It yields the protein CATSDLHSGPNEQFF.

This clone was seen once. The rearrangement links TRBV11-1 to TRBJ2-3, with D maybe TRBD2 (5 bases). CDR1 is SGHAT and CDR2 is FQDESV in the germline V gene (reference sequence). The CDR3 totals 16 residues. Trimming stripped 5 bases from V and 1 base from J, with 16 bases between. The CDR3: CASSASGLAGTDTQYF. The DNA of the CDR3 is TGTGCCAGCAGCGCCTCCGGGCTAGCAGGCACAGATACGCAGTATTTT.

This clone appeared once. The V gene is TRBV28, the J gene TRBJ2-1; TRBD2 matches 10 bases. With V trimmed by 3 bases and J by 4 bases, 6 bases remained unmatched. The CDR3 loop spans 16 amino acids. Germline V gene lookup returns CDR1 MDHEN and CDR2 SYDVKM. DNA of the CDR3: TGTGCCAGCAGTTTTACGGGACTAGCGAAATACAATGAGCAGTTCTTC. It yields the protein CASSFTGLAKYNEQFF. The complete variable domain, with remaining parts taken from reference TRBV28 and TRBJ2-1, reads DVKVTQSSRYLVKRTGEKVFLECVQDMDHENMFWYRQDPGLGLRLIYFSYDVKMKEKGDIPEGYSVSREKKERFSLILESASTNQTSMYLCASSFTGLAKYNEQFFGPGTRLTVL.

The rearrangement uses TRBV5-1 and TRBJ1-1, with TRBD1 as a possible D gene (5 bases). Per germline, CDR1 SGHRS and CDR2 YFSETQ. This CDR3 has 15 residues. V was pared by 4 bases and J by 5 bases, with 18 bases between. CDR3 amino acids: CASSPNRGLGTEAFF. CDR3 in DNA: TGCGCCAGCAGCCCCAATCGGGGGTTGGGAACTGAAGCTTTCTTT.

V gene TRBV11-2 combines with J gene TRBJ2-1; 7 positions match TRBD2. This CDR3 contains 13 residues. Germline CDR1 is SGHAT and CDR2 is FQNNGV. V lost 5 bases to trimming and J lost 7 bases; unmatched junction nucleotides: 5. The CDR3 reads CASSRGSGNEQFF. CDR3 coding DNA: TGTGCCAGCAGCCGCGGGAGCGGGAATGAGCAGTTCTTC.